The 8 T cell receptor beta chains below were found in one sample sequenced in a study of graft-versus-host responses after intestinal transplantation. Clones were sequenced by immunoSEQ multiplex PCR, and TCRdb holds only the in-frame ones, with some missing. Of tens of thousands of clones in the sample, 75% to 95% were seen once. No antigen is known for these receptors. This specimen was unstimulated CD8+ T cells sorted from spleen or lymph node cells, taken before intestinal transplant. The receptors come from a human donor who received an intestinal transplant.

V and J are TRBV6-5 and TRBJ1-2; the match to TRBD1 covers 8 bases. There are 14 residues in the CDR3. The V gene's germline CDR1 is MNHEY and CDR2 SVGAGI. Unmatched junction bases numbered 1, after V lost 2 bases and J lost 2 bases. CDR3 amino acids: CASSYAGGNYGYTF. CDR3 bases: TGTGCCAGCAGTTACGCAGGGGGCAACTATGGCTACACCTTC.

V usage is TRBV12-5 and J usage is TRBJ1-2; D call uncertain. V was clipped by 2 bases and J by 4 bases, with 23 bases between them. Germline V gene sequence: CDR1 LGHNT, CDR2 FRNRAP. The CDR3 runs to 18 residues. The CDR3 protein is CASGLSPLGQADRYGYTF. The CDR3 DNA follows: TGTGCTAGTGGTTTGAGCCCCCTCGGGCAGGCCGACCGCTATGGCTACACCTTC.

The chain uses TRBV7-2 and TRBJ2-1; 13 bases align to TRBD2. The junction had 3 bases not matched to a gene; V was cut back by 6 bases and J by 7 bases. Germline loops: CDR1 SGHTA, CDR2 FQGNSA. This CDR3 is built from 14 residues. CDR3 sequence reads: CASRLAGGPNEQFF. The CDR3 bases are TGTGCCAGCAGACTAGCGGGAGGGCCTAATGAGCAGTTCTTC.

V is TRBV19 and J is TRBJ2-7; weak D call: TRBD2 (5 bases). V was trimmed by 2 bases and J by 7 bases, leaving 18 bases between them. Germline loops: CDR1 LNHDA, CDR2 SQIVND (reference sequence). CDR3 length: 15 residues. The CDR3 reads CASSIRWLPTGEQYF. In nucleotides, the CDR3 is TGTGCCAGTAGTATAAGGTGGCTTCCAACGGGAGAGCAGTACTTC.

This clone was picked up one time. The chain uses TRBV11-3 and TRBJ2-7; 10 nucleotides line up with TRBD2. CDR1 is SGHNT, CDR2 YENEEA, per germline. Trimming cost V 5 bases and J 6 bases; bases outside gene matches: 4. This CDR3 comprises 13 residues. The CDR3 spells CASSPRTSGEQYF. CDR3 nucleotide sequence: TGTGCCAGCAGCCCCCGGACTAGCGGCGAGCAGTACTTC.

The V and J genes are TRBV2 and TRBJ1-6; D ambiguous. With 0 bases removed from V and 5 bases from J, the gap between germline ends came to 2 bases. CDR3 length: 13 amino acids. Germline lookup yields CDR1 SNHLY and CDR2 FYNNEI. Here the CDR3 DNA reads TGTGCCAGCAGTGAAGCAGATAATTCACCCCTCCACTTT. Translated: CASSEADNSPLHF.

The rearrangement uses TRBV28 and TRBJ2-7; D gene uncertain. Germline V gives CDR1 MDHEN, CDR2 SYDVKM. This CDR3 has 14 residues. Trimming removed 3 bases from V and 3 bases from J, with 12 bases in between. The CDR3 here is CASSLDGGVYEQYF. Written as DNA, the CDR3 is TGTGCCAGCAGTTTGGACGGTGGCGTCTACGAGCAGTACTTC.

This clone occurred a few times. This rearrangement joins TRBV5-6 to TRBJ1-1; the D gene is possibly TRBD1 (6 bases). Germline values: CDR1 SGHDT, CDR2 YYEEEE. This CDR3 spans 13 amino acids. The V and J ends lost 2 bases and 2 bases respectively, with 7 bases between them. CDR3 amino acids: CASSFGGNTEAFF. CDR3 sequence (DNA): TGTGCCAGCAGCTTCGGGGGCAACACTGAAGCTTTCTTT. Full variable domain (rest looked up from reference TRBV5-6 and TRBJ1-1): DAGVTQSPTHLIKTRGQQVTLRCSPKSGHDTVSWYQQALGQGPQFIFQYYEEEERQRGNFPDRFSGHQFPNYSSELNVNALLLGDSALYLCASSFGGNTEAFFGQGTRLTVV.